This T cell receptor beta chain was captured in a study of T cell responses to AZD1222 COVID-19 vaccine. Study-wide results and limits: Clonal diversity was possibly underestimated, and the donors were mostly white British, with more females. Only six AZD1222 recipients tested seropositive at baseline. Reportedly, close to half of spike-specific TCRs are directed against unmutated variant regions.

Here immunoSEQ multiplex PCR was the method, and the copy in TCRdb shows in-frame clones only, minus some. The sample includes approximately 75,000 clones, roughly 90% of them seen just once. The CDR3 contains 12 residues. V was trimmed by 6 bases and J by 5 bases, leaving 7 bases between them. In germline, CDR1 is MNHNY, CDR2 SVGAGI (reference sequence). Worth noting for this clone: Its antigen is unidentified.

The sequencing used peripheral blood, collected 28 days after the second AZD1222 dose. The chain combines TRBV6-6 with TRBJ2-2; the D gene is possibly TRBD2 (5 bases). The source of this sequence is an adult who received the AZD1222 COVID-19 vaccine. In DNA, the CDR3 is TGTGCCAGCAGAACGGGAACCGGGGAGCTGTTTTTT. Residues: CASRTGTGELFF.